This entry features one T cell receptor beta chain sequence. There is no known antigen for this receptor. No base-level quality is on record; no much larger clone is a single base apart. The sample's time point label is to be understood as: cycle 2 day 1 (C2D1) of nivolumab. Relapse after autologous stem cell transplantation had occurred in all trial patients, and cohorts A, B and C were distinguished by prior brentuximab vedotin exposure. The trial cohort was composed of about 54 patients with relapsed/refractory classical Hodgkin lymphoma, for whom complete response, partial response or progressive disease was recorded as best overall response. Trial patients were treated with single-agent nivolumab in the multi-cohort phase II CheckMate 205 trial. An independent review committee assessed best overall response by applying the 2007 International Working Group response criteria. PBMCs from the trial were collected at three points: immediately before nivolumab initiation (C1D1), and during therapy at cycle 2 day 1 and cycle 4 day 1. After peripheral blood was drawn into 8 mL Vacutainer Cell Preparation Tubes, PBMCs were isolated by centrifugation and then cryopreserved.

V is cut by 7 bases and J by 0 bases, and the space between the germline ends is 7 bases. The CDR3 goes from the cysteine to the phenylalanine over 12 residues. This entry keeps only the CDR3 DNA: 36 bases, framed from base 1. Based on the germline V gene, the CDR1 and CDR2 sequences are MNHEY and SVGAGI. This entry is derived from a study of PD-1 blockade in classical Hodgkin lymphoma (dated by TCRdb to between 2020 and 2021). In terms of the full investigation: Nivolumab dosing was 3 mg/kg intravenously every 2 weeks, continuing until either disease progression or unacceptable toxicity. The study used CyTOF and TCR beta sequencing to define a peripheral blood immune signature of response to PD-1 blockade in classical Hodgkin lymphoma. Overall study outcomes, separate from this receptor: Newly diagnosed patients were reported to have lower baseline TCR diversity than healthy donors, and relapsed/refractory patients were reported to have lower baseline TCR diversity still. Trial patients achieving complete response had baseline diversity similar to newly diagnosed patients, whereas partial responders and progressors had significantly lower diversity. CD4+ but not CD8+ TCR diversity rose significantly by C4D1 (p=0.0027 vs p=0.16), most apparent in complete responders (p=0.02). Patients starting nivolumab less than 1 year after ASCT had lower diversity and were excluded from later analyses to avoid confounding by immune reconstitution. The study was limited to a single clinical trial cohort, and causes of repertoire differences, possibly disease activity or prior therapy, remained undefined.

Genomic DNA was isolated using the Qiagen DNeasy kit from unsorted PBMCs as well as from negatively selected CD4+ and CD8+ fractions. TCR beta CDR3 regions were amplified by immunoSEQ multiplex PCR using primers annealing to V and J segments. A synthetic immune receptor repertoire was used to minimize amplification bias, and remaining bias was computationally removed after sequencing. The paper's data handling went like this. Custom Python scripts were used to quantify repertoire diversity as the Shannon entropy index. Unsorted, CD4+ and CD8+ repertoires were analyzed separately, except in combined analyses where CD4+ and CD8+ sequences were merged in silico. Clonal expansion was defined as a frequency increase of at least 2-fold after treatment compared with C1D1, and clones undetected at baseline were assigned a pseudocount of 0.5. Singleton clones were defined as clones with 0 or 1 copy at C1D1, and non-singleton clones were defined as clones with 2 or more copies. Clones expanded in unsorted samples were annotated as CD4+, CD8+ or unknown by matching protein sequences in sorted samples from the same patient. Wilcoxon tests on paired samples were used to test diversity changes from C1D1 to C4D1. The table comes from immuneACCESS by way of TCRdb, which keeps in-frame sequences with V and J called. Part of the clones is missing from these tables; in studies checked, under half for an unresolved V gene and the rest for unknown reasons. Clone size and V and J calls were adopted from that table, with D and trimming inferred from the DNA. The sample includes roughly 150,000 clones, with under 85% observed a single time. Roughly 9.2% of the sample is taken by the ten largest.

The sequence came from a human donor with classical Hodgkin lymphoma. The material sequenced was peripheral blood mononuclear cells (PBMCs), taken before the second cycle of nivolumab. The chain is encoded by TRBV6-5 joined to TRBJ2-7; the D segment cannot be called with confidence. The CDR3 here reads CASTHYSYEQYF. In nucleotide form, the sequence is TGTGCCAGCACCCACTACTCCTACGAGCAGTACTTC.